One sample yielded the 4 T cell receptor beta chains listed below, sequenced in a study of read filtering for tumor transcriptome and immune sequencing. This library used about 360 ng RNA and molecular barcoded adaptors spanning alpha/delta and beta/gamma chains. Using its own MiXCR run on the reads, TCRdb lists one record per CDR3 protein. The sample includes 57,000 or so distinct CDR3 sequences, about a fifth of them seen just once. The sample taken for sequencing was a population of CD138-negative cells sorted from bone marrow. The source is a donor over 35 with multiple myeloma.

As for this clonotype: With a much larger clone just one base away, this may be a read error. This chain connects TRBV15 to TRBJ1-1; D is ambiguous. The CDR3 has 11 residues. CDR1 is LNHNV and CDR2 is YYDKDF in the germline V gene (reference sequence). DNA for the CDR3: TGTGCCACCAGCAGAGAAGGTGAAGCTCTCTTT. This translates into CATSREGEALF.

The chain couples TRBV10-3 to TRBJ2-7; 7 bases align to TRBD1. Germline CDR1 and CDR2: ENHRY and SYGVKD. The CDR3 is 14 amino acids. After removal of 7 bases from V and 0 bases from J, the junction contained 6 bases not matched to a gene. CDR3 residues: CAIKGQPSSYEQYF. In DNA form, the CDR3 reads TGTGCCATCAAGGGACAGCCGTCCTCCTACGAGCAGTACTTC.

The table lists this clonotype with many counts. This may be a read error: a much more frequent sequence differs by one nucleotide. No conserved phenylalanine or tryptophan ends this CDR3, so it is likely a read error. The gene calls are TRBV5-1 and TRBJ1-1; 8 nucleotides agree with TRBD1. CDR3 length: 14 amino acids. Germline-derived CDR1 and CDR2 are SGHRS and YFSETQ. V shed 4 bases and J 3 bases; nucleotides not matched to a gene: 5. DNA for the CDR3: TGCGCCAGCAGCCGACAACAGGGGGACACTGAAGCTTTCCTT. This codes for CASSRQQGDTEAFL.

This clonotype was recorded many times. The chain is built from TRBV18 and TRBJ2-5; D ambiguous. The CDR3 sequence is 14 residues long. Germline loops: CDR1 KGHSH, CDR2 LQKENI. V dropped 0 bases and J dropped 5 bases, with 10 bases sitting between them. The CDR3 loop reads CASSPPAGRETQYF. The CDR3 bases are TGTGCCAGCTCACCACCGGCAGGCCGGGAGACCCAGTACTTC.